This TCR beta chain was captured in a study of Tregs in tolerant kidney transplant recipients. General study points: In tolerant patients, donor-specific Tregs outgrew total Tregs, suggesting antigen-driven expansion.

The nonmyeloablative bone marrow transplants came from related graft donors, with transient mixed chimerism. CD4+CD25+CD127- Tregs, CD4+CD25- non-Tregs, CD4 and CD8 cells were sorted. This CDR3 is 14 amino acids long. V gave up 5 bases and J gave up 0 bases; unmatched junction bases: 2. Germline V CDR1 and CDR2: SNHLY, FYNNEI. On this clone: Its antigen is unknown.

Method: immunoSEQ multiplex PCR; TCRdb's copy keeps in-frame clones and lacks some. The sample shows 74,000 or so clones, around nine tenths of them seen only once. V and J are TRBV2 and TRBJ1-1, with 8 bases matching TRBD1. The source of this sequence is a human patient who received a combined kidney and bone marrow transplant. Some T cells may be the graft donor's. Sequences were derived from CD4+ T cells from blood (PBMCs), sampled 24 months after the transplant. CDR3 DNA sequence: TGTGCCAGCAGTCGACAGGGGTTGAACACTGAAGCTTTCTTT. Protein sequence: CASSRQGLNTEAFF.